This T cell receptor beta chain was sequenced in a study of lymphopenia after photon versus proton radiotherapy. Study conclusions and caveats: Oligoclonal CD8+ Temra expansion after nadir drove photon patients' diversity drop. Survival link was tested only in deceased patients; proton benefit remains a possibility. Proton therapy kept repertoires fairly stable, unlike photons, which gained effector/memory cells.

The ends lost 1 base at V and 1 base at J; junction bases unmatched: 4. CDR1 and CDR2 from the germline V gene are KGHSH and LQKENI. The CDR3 covers 16 residues. Regarding this clone: Its specificity is unknown.

Here immunoSEQ multiplex PCR was the method, and the copy in TCRdb shows in-frame clones only, minus some. The sample records just over 30,000 clones, about 93% being singletons. The sequence was obtained from a woman between 50 and 59 years old with cholangiocarcinoma. This chain connects TRBV18 to TRBJ2-7; 10 positions match TRBD1. Here the sequenced sample was peripheral blood, taken from a patient treated with photon-based radiotherapy. The CDR3 nucleotides are TGTGCCAGCTCACCACGGTGGGGACAGGGGTCCTACGAGCAGTACTTC. It codes for CASSPRWGQGSYEQYF.